Listed here are 14 T cell receptor beta chains from one sample, sequenced in a study of blood T cell repertoires in COVID-19. TCRdb's table, derived via immunoSEQ multiplex PCR, lists solely in-frame clones and lacks some. Of 200,000 to 250,000 clones in the sample, 80% were seen once. The source material was PBMCs or T cells enriched from blood (not recorded which). These receptors were obtained from a middle-aged woman with acute COVID-19.

J is TRBJ2-2 and V is TRBV6-4; tentative D call: TRBD1 (6 bases). The V end lost 4 bases, the J end lost 3 bases, and 9 bases lay between the germline ends. The CDR3 sequence is 14 residues long. Germline V gene sequence: CDR1 MRHNA, CDR2 SNTAGT. The CDR3 nucleotides read TGTGCCAGCAGTGGCTCAGGGGACACCGGGGAGCTGTTTTTT. Translating it yields CASSGSGDTGELFF.

V is TRBV6-2 or TRBV6-3 and J is TRBJ2-1; 13 nucleotides align to TRBD2. Germline CDR1 and CDR2: MNHEY and SVGEGT. This CDR3 spans 15 amino acids. J was trimmed by 7 bases and V by 0 bases; bases with no gene match: 0. The CDR3 bases are TGTGCCAGCAGTTACTCGGGACTAGCGGGAAATGAGCAGTTCTTC. As protein: CASSYSGLAGNEQFF.

This chain joins TRBV5-4 and TRBJ1-1; 10 nucleotides agree with TRBD1. Germline lookup yields CDR1 SGHNT and CDR2 YYREEE (reference sequence). CDR3 length: 17 residues. V dropped 3 bases and J dropped 5; count of bases not matched to a gene: 13. The CDR3 coding sequence is TGTGCCAGCAGCTCGCCCCGGGACAGGGGAAGAGGGACTGAAGCTTTCTTT. It translates to CASSSPRDRGRGTEAFF.

The CDR3 loop is CASSPGQGMTSYNEQFF. The DNA of the CDR3 is TGTGCCAGCAGTCCCGGACAGGGTATGACCTCCTACAATGAGCAGTTCTTC. The chain couples TRBV27 to TRBJ2-1; TRBD1 matches at 8 bases. The J segment lost 0 bases and the V segment lost 5 bases, leaving 9 bases of the junction unmatched. This CDR3 spans 17 amino acids. Germline V gives CDR1 MNHEY, CDR2 SMNVEV (reference sequence).

The rearrangement links TRBV7-9 to TRBJ2-3; 9 positions agree with TRBD1. Trimming removed 5 bases from V and 2 bases from J; junction bases left unmatched: 5. Germline-derived CDR1 and CDR2 are SEHNR and FQNEAQ (reference sequence). The CDR3 runs 15 residues. In DNA form, the CDR3 reads TGTGCCAGCAGCCCGGGGACAGGGAACACAGATACGCAGTATTTT. The encoded protein is CASSPGTGNTDTQYF.

V and J are TRBV27 and TRBJ2-3, with TRBD2 matching over 7 bases. CDR1 and CDR2 (germline): MNHEY, SMNVEV (reference sequence). Trimming took 3 bases from V and 1 from J; bases not matched to a gene: 4. This CDR3 comprises 15 residues. The CDR3 DNA reads TGTGCCAGCAGTTTGGGGGGGACCCGCACAGATACGCAGTATTTT. Amino acids: CASSLGGTRTDTQYF.

The genes are TRBV9 and TRBJ1-1; 9 bases are shared with TRBD1. This CDR3 has 15 residues. V shed 3 bases and J 4 bases; nucleotides not matched to a gene: 7. Germline V gene lookup returns CDR1 SGDLS and CDR2 YYNGEE. The CDR3 reads CASSGTGAGGTEAFF. CDR3 sequence (DNA): TGTGCCAGCAGCGGGACAGGGGCCGGGGGCACTGAAGCTTTCTTT.

This clone has only one observation. Other DNA sequences from this sample encode an identical CDR3 as well. The chain uses TRBV11-3 and TRBJ1-6; D call uncertain. CDR3 size: 13 residues. Trimming shortened V by 1 base and J by 7 bases, and 5 bases separated the two germline ends. CDR1 is SGHNT and CDR2 is YENEEA in the germline V gene. Here the CDR3 reads CASSLGQNSPLHF. CDR3 DNA sequence: TGTGCCAGCAGCTTAGGCCAGAATTCACCCCTCCACTTT.

V usage is TRBV15 and J usage is TRBJ2-3; D gene unclear. V dropped 0 bases and J dropped 2 bases, with 9 bases sitting between them. The CDR3 loop spans 15 amino acids. Germline V gene lookup returns CDR1 LNHNV and CDR2 YYDKDF (reference sequence). The CDR3 here is CATSREGRYTDTQYF. CDR3 nucleotide sequence: TGTGCCACCAGCAGAGAGGGCAGATACACAGATACGCAGTATTTT.

The rearrangement links TRBV5-4 to TRBJ2-3; a possible D gene is TRBD2 (5 bases). Trimming left V 0 bases short and J 6 bases short, with 14 bases between. The CDR3 is 15 residues long. Germline CDR1 SGHNT, CDR2 YYREEE (reference sequence). The CDR3 DNA is TGTGCCAGCAGCTTGGCCAGTGGGAGAGAGGATACGCAGTATTTT. This translates into CASSLASGREDTQYF.

The V gene is TRBV5-4, the J gene TRBJ2-5; 16 bases line up with TRBD2. Germline-derived CDR1 and CDR2 are SGHNT and YYREEE (reference sequence). CDR3 length: 18 amino acids. The V segment lost 3 bases and the J segment 1 base; nucleotides outside the gene matches: 6. The CDR3 DNA reads TGTGCCAGCAGCTCCGGGACTAGCGGGGGGGCCCTCCAAGAGACCCAGTACTTC. Its protein is CASSSGTSGGALQETQYF.

The chain recombines TRBV7-5 with TRBJ2-1; the table's TRBD1 call for D was not verified on the DNA. TRBV7-5 is designated a pseudogene. The length of the CDR3 is 15 residues. The DNA of the CDR3 is TGTGCCAGAAGCTTAAGTGACAGGGGAAACAATGAGCAGTTCTTC. It is translated as CARSLSDRGNNEQFF.

This chain joins TRBV6-4 and TRBJ1-1; D gene uncertain. The CDR3 is made up of 13 amino acids. Germline loops: CDR1 MRHNA, CDR2 SNTAGT. V lost 5 bases and J 3 bases, leaving 10 bases between the germline ends. CDR3 in DNA: TGTGCCAGCAGTCTGGAGCGGGACACTGAAGCTTTCTTT. It translates to CASSLERDTEAFF.

The CDR3 nucleotides read TGCGCCAGCAGCCAAGCCACAGGGAGATACTACGAGCAGTACTTC. The encoded protein is CASSQATGRYYEQYF. The chain uses TRBV4-1 and TRBJ2-7; D might be TRBD1 (6 bases). CDR1 MGHRA and CDR2 YSYEKL come from the germline V gene. This CDR3 has 15 residues. V gave up 1 base and J gave up 3 bases, with 13 bases separating them.